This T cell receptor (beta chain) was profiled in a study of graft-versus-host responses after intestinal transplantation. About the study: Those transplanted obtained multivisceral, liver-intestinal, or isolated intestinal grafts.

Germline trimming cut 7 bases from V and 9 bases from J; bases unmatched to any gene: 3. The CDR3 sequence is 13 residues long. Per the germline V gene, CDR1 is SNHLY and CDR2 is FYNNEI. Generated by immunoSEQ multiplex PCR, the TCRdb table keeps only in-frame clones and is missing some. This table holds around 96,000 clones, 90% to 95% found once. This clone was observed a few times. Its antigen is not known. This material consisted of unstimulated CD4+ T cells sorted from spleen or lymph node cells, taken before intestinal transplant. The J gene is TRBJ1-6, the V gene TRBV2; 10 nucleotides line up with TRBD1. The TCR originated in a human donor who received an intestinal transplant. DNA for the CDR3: TGTGCCAGCATTGGGACAGGGGCTTCACCCCTCCACTTT. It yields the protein CASIGTGASPLHF.